A single sample gave rise to the 20 T cell receptor beta chains below, sequenced in a study of beta chain features in type 1 diabetes. Investigators reverse transcribed all isolated RNA, so they sequenced expressed TCRB transcripts. Libraries were prepared by immunoSEQ multiplex PCR; TCRdb keeps only in-frame clonotypes and omits some of them. This table has about 320,000 clones, around 13% appearing once. Sequencing was performed on central memory CD4+ T cells from blood. These receptors all stem from a man aged 30 to 39 in good health.

This clone was observed a few times. J is TRBJ1-2 and V is TRBV6-6; TRBD1 might be the D (5 bases). V lost 0 bases and J lost 7, with 15 bases in between. Germline CDR1 is MNHNY and CDR2 is SVGAGI (reference sequence). The CDR3 is 15 residues long. The CDR3 loop is CASSYSGTIGGGYTF. CDR3 bases: TGTGCCAGCAGTTACTCGGGGACGATCGGGGGTGGCTACACCTTC.

This clone occurred many times. The chain employs TRBV6-1 and TRBJ2-3, with D possibly TRBD1 on 6 matching bases. V shed 6 bases and J shed 0 bases, with 16 bases lying between them. CDR1 is MNHNS and CDR2 is SASEGT in the germline V gene. CDR3 size: 16 residues. The CDR3 bases are TGTGCCAGCAGGGAACTGTTGGACAGTAGCACAGATACGCAGTATTTT. This encodes CASRELLDSSTDTQYF.

This clone has just a few counts. The chain links TRBV2 to TRBJ1-2; D might be TRBD1 (5 bases). The CDR3 is 12 residues long. CDR1 is SNHLY and CDR2 is FYNNEI in the germline V gene. Trimming pared 7 bases from V and 10 bases from J, leaving 16 bases between. The CDR3 DNA reads as TGTGCCAGCATAAAAGGGGCCGAGGACTACACCTTC. It translates to CASIKGAEDYTF.

In this sample, this clone turned up many times. Within the sample, other DNA sequences also encode this same CDR3. This chain uses TRBV18 with TRBJ1-2, with D possibly being TRBD1 (6 bases). V lost 3 bases to trimming and J lost 0 bases, with 11 bases between them. The CDR3 spans 15 residues. In germline, CDR1 is KGHSH, CDR2 LQKENI. This chain's CDR3 is CASSPQGRANYGYTF. CDR3 DNA sequence: TGTGCCAGCTCACCGCAGGGGAGGGCTAACTATGGCTACACCTTC.

This clone was seen a handful of times. V usage is TRBV25-1 and J usage is TRBJ2-2; 9 positions agree with TRBD2. V lost 6 bases and J lost 3; bases outside the gene matches: 2. This CDR3 is 14 amino acids long. Germline values: CDR1 MGHDK, CDR2 SYGVNS. The CDR3: CASRPSGDTGELFF. DNA of the CDR3: TGTGCCAGCAGACCTAGCGGGGACACCGGGGAGCTGTTTTTT. Drawing the rest from reference TRBV25-1 and TRBJ2-2, the complete variable domain is EADIYQTPRYLVIGTGKKITLECSQTMGHDKMYWYQQDPGMELHLIHYSYGVNSTEKGDLSSESTVSRIRTEHFPLTLESARPSHTSQYLCASRPSGDTGELFFGEGSRLTVL.

This clone was counted a few times. Within the sample, other DNA sequences also encode this same CDR3. The chain links TRBV18 to TRBJ1-6; the match to TRBD1 covers 8 bases. The ends lost 3 bases at V and 8 bases at J; junction bases unmatched: 3. This CDR3 region has 14 residues. Germline assignment: CDR1 KGHSH and CDR2 LQKENI. Here the CDR3 reads CASSPLDRDSPLHF. The CDR3 DNA follows: TGTGCCAGCTCACCGTTGGACAGGGATTCACCCCTCCACTTT.

The chain joins TRBV11-2 to TRBJ1-5; D is unresolved. Germline lookup yields CDR1 SGHAT and CDR2 FQNNGV. CDR3 length: 15 amino acids. Trimming cost V 3 bases and J 3 bases, with 12 bases left between them. The CDR3 DNA sequence: TGTGCCAGCAGCTTGGGGTCGGGCTCCAATCAGCCCCAGCATTTT. It is translated as CASSLGSGSNQPQHF.

This clone was observed at least ten times. The chain combines TRBV7-2 with TRBJ1-1; 7 positions agree with TRBD1. The CDR3 is 14 amino acids. Trimming took 7 bases from V and 0 from J; bases not matched to a gene: 5. CDR1 SGHTA and CDR2 FQGNSA come from the germline V gene. The CDR3 coding sequence is TGTGCCAGCAACCCGACAGGGCTGAACACTGAAGCTTTCTTT. This codes for CASNPTGLNTEAFF.

V gene TRBV30 combines with J gene TRBJ2-1; 14 nucleotides match TRBD2. V lost 3 bases and J lost 7; bases outside the gene matches: 20. Germline CDR1 GTSNPN, CDR2 SVGIG (reference sequence). The CDR3 extends over 20 amino acids. CDR3 in DNA: TGTGCCTGGAGCAAATTCGGGACTAGCGGGAGTCTTCGGGCAGTTAATGAGCAGTTCTTC. Its protein product is CAWSKFGTSGSLRAVNEQFF.

This clone turned up a few times. This chain joins TRBV5-5 and TRBJ2-3; 9 bases match TRBD2. The CDR3 length is 15 residues. The junction had 4 bases not matched to a gene; V was cut back by 3 bases and J by 2 bases. The germline CDR1 and CDR2 sequences are SGHKS and YYEKEE (reference sequence). Here the CDR3 DNA reads TGTGCCAGCAGCTCCTTAGCGGGAGACACAGATACGCAGTATTTT. Protein: CASSSLAGDTDTQYF. The variable domain in full, completed from reference TRBV5-5 and TRBJ2-3, reads DAGVTQSPTHLIKTRGQQVTLRCSPISGHKSVSWYQQVLGQGPQFIFQYYEKEERGRGNFPDRFSARQFPNYSSELNVNALLLGDSALYLCASSSLAGDTDTQYFGPGTRLTVL.

This clone has more than one count but fewer than ten. The chain joins TRBV19 to TRBJ2-7, with D unresolved. V shed 3 bases and J shed 5 bases, with 8 bases lying between them. The CDR3 is made up of 12 amino acids. CDR1 LNHDA and CDR2 SQIVND come from the germline V gene (reference sequence). The DNA for the CDR3 is TGTGCCAGTAGTATGAGATACGACGAGCAGTACTTC. Protein sequence: CASSMRYDEQYF.

The rearrangement joins TRBV15 to TRBJ2-5; perhaps TRBD1 as D (6 bases). The CDR3 has 16 amino acids. Germline CDR1 is LNHNV and CDR2 is YYDKDF (reference sequence). Trimming pared 6 bases from V and 3 bases from J, leaving 20 bases between. For the CDR3, the DNA is TGTGCCACCAGTGGTGGAGACAGGACCCTCGAAGAGACCCAGTACTTC. It encodes CATSGGDRTLEETQYF.

A few counts support this clone. The CDR3 spells CASSLGPVGETQYF. In nucleotides, the CDR3 is TGTGCCAGCAGCTTGGGTCCCGTCGGGGAGACCCAGTACTTC. The chain joins TRBV11-2 to TRBJ2-5; unclear D gene. This CDR3 has 14 residues. The germline V and J ends were trimmed by 3 bases and 5 bases, with 13 bases remaining between them. CDR1 is SGHAT and CDR2 is FQNNGV in the germline V gene.

The genes are TRBV11-2 and TRBJ1-6, with TRBD1 matching 7 bases. V lost 3 bases and J lost 10; bases outside the gene matches: 6. Germline assignment: CDR1 SGHAT and CDR2 FQNNGV. The CDR3 sequence is 14 residues long. For the CDR3, the DNA is TGTGCCAGCAGCTTCGAGGGGGCGCGGTCACCCCTCCACTTT. Amino acids: CASSFEGARSPLHF. Full variable domain (rest looked up from reference TRBV11-2 and TRBJ1-6): EAGVAQSPRYKIIEKRQSVAFWCNPISGHATLYWYQQILGQGPKLLIQFQNNGVVDDSQLPKDRFSAERLKGVDSTLKIQPAKLEDSAVYLCASSFEGARSPLHFGNGTRLTVT.

Only a few counts were recorded for this clone. The genes are TRBV6-1 and TRBJ2-5, with D perhaps matching TRBD2 (6 bases). In germline, CDR1 is MNHNS, CDR2 SASEGT. This CDR3 spans 20 amino acids. Trimming removed 0 bases from V and 5 bases from J, with 28 bases in between. CDR3 in DNA: TGTGCCAGCAGTGAAGCGCGCGCGACTAGTTGGGGATCGCCTAGGGAGACCCAGTACTTC. Its protein product is CASSEARATSWGSPRETQYF.

The gene calls are TRBV4-2 and TRBJ2-3, with TRBD2 matching 14 bases. The CDR3 covers 17 residues. CDR1 is LGHNA, CDR2 YNFKEQ, per germline. Losses at the gene ends were 4 bases for V and 6 bases for J; bases not matched to a gene: 9. Here the CDR3 DNA reads TGTGCCAGCAGCCGAGATGGGACTAGCGGGAGCGGGGATACGCAGTATTTT. Its translation is CASSRDGTSGSGDTQYF.

This clone was seen only a few times. V is TRBV9 and J is TRBJ1-1; D call uncertain. Germline V gives CDR1 SGDLS, CDR2 YYNGEE. The CDR3 spans 16 residues. Trimming shortened V by 0 bases and J by 1 base, and 13 bases separated the two germline ends. The CDR3 bases are TGTGCCAGCAGCGTAGCGTCGGGCCAGTCGAACACTGAAGCTTTCTTT. The encoded protein is CASSVASGQSNTEAFF.

The rearrangement joins TRBV6-5 to TRBJ1-2, with TRBD1 as a possible D gene (5 bases). Germline values: CDR1 MNHEY, CDR2 SVGAGI. Trimming cost V 6 bases and J 7 bases, with 9 bases left between them. This CDR3 has 11 residues. CDR3 sequence: CASSKGIGYTF. The CDR3 region has the DNA TGTGCCAGCAGCAAGGGGATTGGCTACACCTTC.

This chain connects TRBV30 to TRBJ2-2; D not resolved. V was cut by 0 bases and J by 6 bases, with 2 bases left in between. The CDR3 runs to 11 residues. Germline values: CDR1 GTSNPN, CDR2 SVGIG (reference sequence). CDR3 DNA sequence: TGTGCCTGGAGTGTACCCGGGGAGCTGTTTTTT. It specifies CAWSVPGELFF.

This clone appeared a few times. V and J are TRBV6-1 and TRBJ2-1; 7 bases match TRBD1. V was clipped by 4 bases and J by 6 bases; unmatched bases: 9. The CDR3 is made up of 15 amino acids. The V gene's germline CDR1 is MNHNS and CDR2 SASEGT. DNA of the CDR3: TGTGCCAGCAGTGTCTGGACAGGTTCAGGCAATGAGCAGTTCTTC. This sequence encodes CASSVWTGSGNEQFF.